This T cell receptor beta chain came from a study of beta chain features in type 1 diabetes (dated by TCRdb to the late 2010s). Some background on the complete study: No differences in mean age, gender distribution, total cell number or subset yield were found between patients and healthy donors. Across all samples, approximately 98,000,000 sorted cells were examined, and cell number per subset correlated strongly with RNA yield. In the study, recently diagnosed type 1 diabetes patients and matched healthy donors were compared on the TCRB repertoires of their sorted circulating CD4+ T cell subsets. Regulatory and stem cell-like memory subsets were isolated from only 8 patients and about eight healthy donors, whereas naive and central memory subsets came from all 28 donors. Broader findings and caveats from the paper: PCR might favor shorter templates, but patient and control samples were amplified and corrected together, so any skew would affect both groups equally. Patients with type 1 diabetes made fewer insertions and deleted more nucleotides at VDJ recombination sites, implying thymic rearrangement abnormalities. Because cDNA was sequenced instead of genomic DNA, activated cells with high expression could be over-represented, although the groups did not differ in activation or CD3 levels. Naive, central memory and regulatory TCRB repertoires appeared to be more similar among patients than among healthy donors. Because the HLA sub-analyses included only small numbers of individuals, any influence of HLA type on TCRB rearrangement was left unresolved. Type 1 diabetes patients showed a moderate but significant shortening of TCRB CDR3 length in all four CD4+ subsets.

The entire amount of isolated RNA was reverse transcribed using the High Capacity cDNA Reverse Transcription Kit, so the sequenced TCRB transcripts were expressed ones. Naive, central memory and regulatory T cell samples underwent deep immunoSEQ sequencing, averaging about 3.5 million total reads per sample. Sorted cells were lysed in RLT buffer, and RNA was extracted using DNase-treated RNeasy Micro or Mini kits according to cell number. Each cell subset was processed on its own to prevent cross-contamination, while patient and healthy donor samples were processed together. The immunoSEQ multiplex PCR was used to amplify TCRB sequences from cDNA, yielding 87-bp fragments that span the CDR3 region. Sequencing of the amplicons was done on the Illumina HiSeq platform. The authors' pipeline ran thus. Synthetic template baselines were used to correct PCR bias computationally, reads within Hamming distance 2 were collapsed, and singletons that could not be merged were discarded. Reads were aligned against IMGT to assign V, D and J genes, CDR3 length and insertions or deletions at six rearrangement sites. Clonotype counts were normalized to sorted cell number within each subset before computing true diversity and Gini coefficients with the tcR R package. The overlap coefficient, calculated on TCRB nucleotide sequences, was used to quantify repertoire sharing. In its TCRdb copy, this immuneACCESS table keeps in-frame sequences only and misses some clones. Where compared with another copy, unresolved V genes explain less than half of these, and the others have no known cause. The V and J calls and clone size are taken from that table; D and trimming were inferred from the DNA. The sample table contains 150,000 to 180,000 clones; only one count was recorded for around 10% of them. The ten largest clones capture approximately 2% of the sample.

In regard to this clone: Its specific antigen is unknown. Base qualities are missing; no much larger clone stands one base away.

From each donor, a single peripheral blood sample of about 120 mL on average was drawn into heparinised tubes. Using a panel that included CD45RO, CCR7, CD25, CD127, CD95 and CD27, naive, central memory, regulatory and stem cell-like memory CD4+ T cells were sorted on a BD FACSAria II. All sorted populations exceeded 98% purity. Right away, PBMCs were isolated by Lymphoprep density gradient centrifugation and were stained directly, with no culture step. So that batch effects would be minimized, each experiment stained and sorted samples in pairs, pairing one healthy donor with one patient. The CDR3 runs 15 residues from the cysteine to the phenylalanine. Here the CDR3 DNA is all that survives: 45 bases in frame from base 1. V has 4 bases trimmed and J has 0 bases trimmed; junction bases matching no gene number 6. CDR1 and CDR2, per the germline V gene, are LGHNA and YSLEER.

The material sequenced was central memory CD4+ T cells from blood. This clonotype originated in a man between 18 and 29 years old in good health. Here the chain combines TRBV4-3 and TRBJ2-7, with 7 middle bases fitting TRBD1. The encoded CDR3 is CASSLLAGGSYEQYF. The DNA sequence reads TGCGCCAGCAGCCTCCTCGCAGGGGGCTCCTACGAGCAGTACTTC.